The sequence of this TCR beta chain was determined in a study of shared clonotypes between healthy human individuals. V gave up 1 base and J gave up 2 bases; unmatched junction bases: 2. Germline CDR1 is GTSNPN and CDR2 is SVGIG (reference sequence). CDR3 length equals 16 residues. Some clones are missing from TCRdb's copy, which holds only in-frame ones; the method was immunoSEQ multiplex PCR. The table shows about 690,000 clones, with 90% occurring only once. The sequence derives from a man aged 18 to 29 in good health. Some clones in this sample may be carry-over from other donors' samples. Material: memory CD8+ T cells from PBMCs. Subset meaning: CD45RO+ cells pooled with CCR7-negative TemRA cells. The rearrangement joins TRBV30 to TRBJ2-3, with 14 bases aligning to TRBD2. The CDR3 nucleotides are TGTGCCTGGAGTGGGGGACTAGCGGGGGCCACAGATACGCAGTATTTT. Protein: CAWSGGLAGATDTQYF.